This TCR beta chain was captured in a study of blood T cells in healthy people across ages (dated by TCRdb to the mid-2010s). In the study overall: Template switching captured roughly one uniquely barcoded TCR beta cDNA molecule per two T cells in model experiments. Donors were grouped into four age groups: young (average roughly 15 years), middle-aged (about 38), aged (about 59) and long-lived (about 82). Age-related changes in TCR beta repertoire diversity were measured in the study by deep sequencing normalized with unique cDNA molecular identifiers. The study analyzed two additional independent replicas of 1 million unique cDNA reads from the same blood draw for two donors, one aged 18 to 29 and one aged 80 or older.

The library was prepared using 5' RACE. The data were produced on an Illumina HiSeq 2500. The second PCR ran for roughly 6 to 11 cycles and used a J-beta primer mix along with a sample-barcoded 5' primer. A unique molecular identifier was introduced onto each TCR beta cDNA molecule by a template-switch 5' adaptor carrying 12 random nucleotides. Each sample yielded at least 2.5 million CDR3-containing paired-end reads. All of the RNA was converted into first-strand cDNA using the Mint cDNA synthesis kit, with a TRBC-specific oligonucleotide serving as the primer. Following uracil-DNA glycosylase treatment, all cDNA underwent a first 18-cycle PCR with the universal primers M1SS and BC2_uni_R. Regarding the original processing steps: For normalization, 1 million high-quality reads, each with a distinct molecular identifier, were randomly selected from each sample. Reads sharing molecular identifiers were discarded rather than binned into consensus sequences. MiTCR, set to a Q25 quality threshold and the strictest error-elimination algorithm, was used for CDR3 identification, clonotype clustering and error correction. A nonparametric unseen species model with Euler transformation was used to estimate lower-bound total TCR beta diversity. TCRdb reprocessing: public reads trimmed at Q25 with fastp, clones called with MiXCR, in-frame beta chains kept. Merged by CDR3 protein, the rows form single entries marked with the most common genes and DNA. The V and J calls were not made by the authors but by TCRdb's processing. This sample is represented by around 1,000,000 distinct CDR3 sequences; approximately 26% of them were singletons. Less than 0.85% of the sample belongs to the ten largest clones.

The full study reports these points: Donor CMV infection status was unknown, potentially confounding age-related changes in expanded clonotypes. Total diversity estimates from one million sequenced T cells were considered lower bounds and underestimates. Observed TCR beta diversity correlated strongly with the percentage of naive T cells measured by flow cytometry. Observed TCR beta diversity per million T cells fell roughly linearly with age, and a significant reduction was already apparent by age around 40. Because profiling used bulk unsorted PBMCs, naive and antigen-experienced compartments could not be compared conclusively. Compared with the aged group, the long-lived group had more naive CD4+ T cells, fewer expanded clones and increased TCR diversity, a pattern suggesting age selection.

The junction carries 11 bases between V and J, which are trimmed by 5 bases and 3 bases respectively. CDR1 and CDR2, looked up from the germline V gene, are MDHEN and SYDVKM. From its cysteine to its phenylalanine, the CDR3 spans 14 amino acids. Only the CDR3 portion is preserved as DNA: 42 bases, with reading frame beginning at the first base. Systemically healthy Caucasian individuals from Russia, around 39 in total and aged about 6 to 100 years, were included as donors. Each donor gave about 9.7 milliliters of peripheral blood, drawn into EDTA-treated Vacutainer tubes. Ficoll-Paque density-gradient centrifugation was used to isolate PBMCs, with at least 7 million obtained per sample. Trizol reagent was used to extract total RNA from PBMCs, with at least 5.5 micrograms per sample. The percentages of naive CD45RAhigh/CD27high T cells were determined by flow cytometry on a PBMC aliquot from every donor.

This clonotype has more than one count but fewer than ten. No antigen is known for it. No clone much larger than this one lies a single base away; base qualities are absent. This same sample was also part of a study on T cells of mothers and their children. According to the second study: Nine systemically healthy Caucasian individuals, comprising three mothers and their six children, were included as donors. cDNA synthesis consumed the entire amount of extracted RNA, loaded at approximately 1.4 ug RNA in each 15 ul reaction. In the second PCR, sample barcodes and 2-4 random nucleotides were introduced via the M1S primer. Each mother yielded over 8.5 million TCR beta CDR3 reads and each child 3 million or so reads. Thymic selection shapes the output of TCR recombination in a similar way in related and unrelated pairs, and inherited differences have a minor effect. Normalized repertoire overlap was always slightly but never significantly higher in related than unrelated mother-child pairs. Persistent microchimeric T cell clones were not detected, at a sensitivity of around 100 clones per million clonotypes. Deep NGS was used in the study to compare the TCR beta repertoires of mothers and children and to look for features that separate related mother-child pairs from unrelated individuals. Mothers averaged about 40 +/- 4 years of age and children averaged around 10 +/- 4 years. After adapter ligation with NEBNext reagents, the libraries were sequenced on Illumina HiSeq 2000 with 100+100 nt paired-end reads. To prevent cross-contamination, the mother and child libraries were prepared a month apart and were sequenced in separate runs. Each donor had between roughly 450,000 and 2,100,000 distinct TCR beta clonotypes identified. Naive TCR beta clonotypes were estimated from low-frequency clonotypes matched to each donor's FACS-determined naive share, without sorting.

The receptor's source is a girl between 2 and 10 years old in good health. The rearranged chain carries TRBV28 and TRBJ2-1; TRBD2 is a weak D gene call, 5 bases matching. Sequenced input: blood. The bases are TGTGCCAGCAGTCCCGACCGGGACTACAATGAGCAGTTCTTC. This sequence encodes CASSPDRDYNEQFF. Where the CDR3 stops, the reference TRBV28 and TRBJ2-1 genes take over; the full variable domain is DVKVTQSSRYLVKRTGEKVFLECVQDMDHENMFWYRQDPGLGLRLIYFSYDVKMKEKGDIPEGYSVSREKKERFSLILESASTNQTSMYLCASSPDRDYNEQFFGPGTRLTVL.